Following are 5 T cell receptor beta chains from one sample sequenced in a study of memory CD4+ T cells and cytomegalovirus serostatus. TCRdb's table, derived via immunoSEQ multiplex PCR, lists solely in-frame clones and lacks some. The sample records approximately 60,000 clones, roughly three quarters being singletons. Single viable CD3+CD4+CD8-CD45RO+ cells were sorted as the memory CD4+ T cells. Specimen: memory CD4+ T cells from blood. These receptor sequences come from an adult in good health and CMV-seronegative.

The rearrangement joins TRBV5-5 to TRBJ1-1; D is possibly TRBD1 (5 bases). CDR3 length: 18 residues. V was trimmed by 6 bases and J by 0 bases, leaving 24 bases between them. The germline V gene encodes CDR1 SGHKS and CDR2 YYEKEE (reference sequence). The CDR3 DNA reads TGTGCCAGCACCGGCTTGGCGGACAAAGGGCCCCTGAACACTGAAGCTTTCTTT. This encodes CASTGLADKGPLNTEAFF.

The chain has TRBV7-9 and TRBJ2-3, with a weak D call TRBD2 (5 bases). Trimming pared 1 base from V and 4 bases from J, leaving 9 bases between. CDR3 size: 14 residues. Germline-derived CDR1 and CDR2 are SEHNR and FQNEAQ (reference sequence). CDR3 DNA: TGTGCCAGCAGCTTAGGAGGCGGGCCAGATACGCAGTATTTT. Its protein product is CASSLGGGPDTQYF.

This sequence joins TRBV5-1 and TRBJ2-1; 14 bases are shared with TRBD2. With 7 bases clipped from V and 7 bases from J, the junction kept 4 bases outside the gene matches. This CDR3 has 14 residues. Germline V CDR1 and CDR2: SGHRS, YFSETQ. In DNA form, the CDR3 reads TGCGCCAGCGGAGGGACTAGCGGGGGAAATGAGCAGTTCTTC. Translation gives CASGGTSGGNEQFF.

This chain links TRBV4-1 with TRBJ2-7, with D tentatively TRBD1 (6 bases). V was cut by 1 base and J by 3 bases, with 19 bases left in between. The germline V gene encodes CDR1 MGHRA and CDR2 YSYEKL. The CDR3 is 17 amino acids. CDR3 sequence reads: CASSQVSLTLGGYEQYF. DNA of the CDR3: TGCGCCAGCAGCCAAGTATCTCTAACTTTAGGGGGCTACGAGCAGTACTTC.

This clone was observed a handful of times. The rearrangement uses TRBV18 and TRBJ1-2; 9 positions match TRBD1. Germline CDR1 is KGHSH and CDR2 is LQKENI. J gave up 7 bases and V 3 bases, and 9 bases lay outside the gene matches. This CDR3 has 15 amino acids. CDR3 DNA: TGTGCCAGCTCACCGGACAGGGGACTATCGGGTGGCTACACCTTC. As protein: CASSPDRGLSGGYTF.